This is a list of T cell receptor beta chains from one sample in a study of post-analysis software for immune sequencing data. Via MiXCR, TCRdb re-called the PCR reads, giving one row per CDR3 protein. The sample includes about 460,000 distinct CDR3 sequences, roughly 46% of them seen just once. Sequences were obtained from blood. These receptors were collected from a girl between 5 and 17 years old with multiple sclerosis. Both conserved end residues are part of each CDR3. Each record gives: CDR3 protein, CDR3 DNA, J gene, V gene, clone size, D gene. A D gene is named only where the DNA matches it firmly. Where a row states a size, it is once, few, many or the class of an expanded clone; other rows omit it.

cdr3_aa: CASSSRIAMETQYF
cdr3_nt: TGCGCCAGCAGCTCCCGTATAGCGATGGAGACCCAGTACTTC
j_call: TRBJ2-5
v_call: TRBV5-1
clone_size: NA
d_call: NA

cdr3_aa: CSALGQGLHEQYF
cdr3_nt: TGCAGCGCCTTGGGACAGGGTCTCCACGAGCAGTACTTC
j_call: TRBJ2-7
v_call: TRBV29-1
clone_size: few
d_call: TRBD1

cdr3_aa: CATTRGLREKLFF
cdr3_nt: TGTGCCACCACCCGGGGGTTACGGGAAAAACTGTTTTTT
j_call: TRBJ1-4
v_call: TRBV15
clone_size: many
d_call: NA

cdr3_aa: CASSLGTSGSKDTQYF
cdr3_nt: TGTGCCAGCAGTCTTGGGACTAGCGGGAGTAAAGATACGCAGTATTTT
j_call: TRBJ2-3
v_call: TRBV6-6
clone_size: NA
d_call: TRBD2

cdr3_aa: CASSFLTHGYGYTF
cdr3_nt: TGTGCCAGCAGTTTCCTGACACATGGCTATGGCTACACCTTC
j_call: TRBJ1-2
v_call: TRBV27
clone_size: NA
d_call: NA

cdr3_aa: CASSDGSGSHNEQFF
cdr3_nt: TGCGCCAGCAGTGATGGCAGCGGGAGCCACAATGAGCAGTTCTTC
j_call: TRBJ2-1
v_call: TRBV10-2
clone_size: NA
d_call: TRBD2

cdr3_aa: CASSELAGSSTDTQYF
cdr3_nt: TGTGCCAGCAGTGAATTAGCGGGATCTAGCACAGATACGCAGTATTTT
j_call: TRBJ2-3
v_call: TRBV6-4
clone_size: many
d_call: TRBD2

cdr3_aa: CSVPGTEGYEQYF
cdr3_nt: TGCAGCGTTCCCGGGACAGAAGGCTACGAGCAGTACTTC
j_call: TRBJ2-7
v_call: TRBV29-1
clone_size: NA
d_call: TRBD1

cdr3_aa: CASSYLLAEYNEQFF
cdr3_nt: TGTGCCAGCAGCTACCTACTGGCGGAGTACAATGAGCAGTTCTTC
j_call: TRBJ2-1
v_call: TRBV13
clone_size: few
d_call: NA

cdr3_aa: CATSDLGQGSSYNEQFF
cdr3_nt: TGTGCCACCAGTGATTTGGGACAGGGGAGCTCCTACAATGAGCAGTTCTTC
j_call: TRBJ2-1
v_call: TRBV24-1
clone_size: NA
d_call: TRBD1

cdr3_aa: CVSSQAGTYEQYF
cdr3_nt: TGTGTCAGCAGCCAAGCGGGGACCTACGAGCAGTACTTC
j_call: TRBJ2-7
v_call: TRBV3-1
clone_size: NA
d_call: TRBD2

cdr3_aa: CASSPISGTDTQYF
cdr3_nt: TGTGCCAGCTCACCAATATCCGGAACAGATACGCAGTATTTT
j_call: TRBJ2-3
v_call: TRBV18
clone_size: NA
d_call: NA

cdr3_aa: CASSAGRDQASGANVLTF
cdr3_nt: TGTGCCAGCAGCGCGGGTCGGGATCAGGCATCTGGGGCCAACGTCCTGACTTTC
j_call: TRBJ2-6
v_call: TRBV5-6
clone_size: NA
d_call: NA

cdr3_aa: CASSPGPPQNQPQHF
cdr3_nt: TGTGCCAGCAGTCCGGGACCGCCGCAAAATCAGCCCCAGCATTTT
j_call: TRBJ1-5
v_call: TRBV12-3/TRBV12-4
clone_size: NA
d_call: NA

cdr3_aa: CASSLQGGEQYF
cdr3_nt: TGTGCCAGCAGTTTACAGGGAGGCGAGCAGTACTTC
j_call: TRBJ2-7
v_call: TRBV28
clone_size: few
d_call: NA

cdr3_aa: CSASYGFLAKNTQYF
cdr3_nt: TGCAGTGCTAGCTATGGGTTTCTAGCCAAAAACACTCAGTACTTC
j_call: TRBJ2-4
v_call: TRBV20-1
clone_size: NA
d_call: NA

cdr3_aa: CASSPRAASSYEQYF
cdr3_nt: TGTGCCAGCAGCCCTCGGGCCGCCAGCTCCTACGAGCAGTACTTC
j_call: TRBJ2-7
v_call: TRBV27
clone_size: NA
d_call: NA

cdr3_aa: CASSGGSGANVLTF
cdr3_nt: TGTGCCAGCAGCGGAGGCTCTGGGGCCAACGTCCTGACTTTC
j_call: TRBJ2-6
v_call: TRBV12-3/TRBV12-4
clone_size: NA
d_call: NA

cdr3_aa: CSASVATSGSYEQYF
cdr3_nt: TGCAGTGCTAGTGTCGCCACTAGCGGCTCCTACGAGCAGTACTTC
j_call: TRBJ2-7
v_call: TRBV20-1
clone_size: NA
d_call: TRBD2

cdr3_aa: CASSFGSFQETQYF
cdr3_nt: TGTGCCAGCAGCTTCGGGTCTTTCCAAGAGACCCAGTACTTC
j_call: TRBJ2-5
v_call: TRBV5-5
clone_size: few
d_call: NA

cdr3_aa: CASSYWAGHEKLFF
cdr3_nt: TGTGCCAGCAGTTACTGGGCAGGGCACGAAAAACTGTTTTTT
j_call: TRBJ1-4
v_call: TRBV6-5
clone_size: once
d_call: NA

cdr3_aa: CSARLSEHYEQYF
cdr3_nt: TGCAGTGCTAGGCTGTCCGAACACTACGAGCAGTACTTC
j_call: TRBJ2-7
v_call: TRBV20-1
clone_size: few
d_call: NA

cdr3_aa: CASSPAGYEEYGYTF
cdr3_nt: TGTGCCAGCAGCCCGGCGGGGTATGAGGAGTATGGCTACACCTTC
j_call: TRBJ1-2
v_call: TRBV11-2
clone_size: NA
d_call: NA

cdr3_aa: CASSLWSTDTQYF
cdr3_nt: TGTGCCAGCAGCCTATGGAGCACAGATACGCAGTATTTT
j_call: TRBJ2-3
v_call: TRBV7-2
clone_size: few
d_call: NA

cdr3_aa: CASSFFGPRGGTDTQYF
cdr3_nt: TGTGCCAGCAGTTTTTTCGGGCCCCGTGGGGGCACAGATACGCAGTATTTT
j_call: TRBJ2-3
v_call: TRBV28
clone_size: NA
d_call: NA

cdr3_aa: CSALDRGGYNGQFF
cdr3_nt: TGCAGTGCTCTTGACAGGGGAGGCTACAATGGGCAGTTCTTC
j_call: TRBJ2-1
v_call: TRBV20-1
clone_size: few
d_call: TRBD1

cdr3_aa: CATSRDVNEQFF
cdr3_nt: TGTGCCACCAGCAGAGATGTCAATGAGCAGTTCTTC
j_call: TRBJ2-1
v_call: TRBV15
clone_size: NA
d_call: NA

cdr3_aa: CSASLAGVKHEQYF
cdr3_nt: TGCAGTGCTTCCCTCGCGGGAGTGAAGCACGAGCAGTACTTC
j_call: TRBJ2-7
v_call: TRBV20-1
clone_size: NA
d_call: TRBD2

cdr3_aa: CSVDGYTGGGSTDTQYF
cdr3_nt: TGCAGCGTTGATGGGTATACAGGGGGGGGGAGCACAGATACGCAGTATTTT
j_call: TRBJ2-3
v_call: TRBV29-1
clone_size: NA
d_call: NA

cdr3_aa: CAISGTESYEQYF
cdr3_nt: TGTGCCATTTCCGGGACTGAGTCCTACGAGCAGTACTTC
j_call: TRBJ2-7
v_call: TRBV10-3
clone_size: many
d_call: NA

cdr3_aa: CSAHSGKRTDTQYF
cdr3_nt: TGCAGTGCTCATAGCGGAAAACGCACAGATACGCAGTATTTT
j_call: TRBJ2-3
v_call: TRBV20-1
clone_size: few
d_call: NA

cdr3_aa: CASSYRGGETQYF
cdr3_nt: TGTGCCAGCAGTTATAGGGGCGGCGAGACCCAGTACTTC
j_call: TRBJ2-5
v_call: TRBV27
clone_size: NA
d_call: NA

cdr3_aa: CSVGEGNYGYTF
cdr3_nt: TGCAGCGTTGGGGAGGGGAACTATGGCTACACCTTC
j_call: TRBJ1-2
v_call: TRBV29-1
clone_size: NA
d_call: NA

cdr3_aa: CASSPNPYEQYF
cdr3_nt: TGTGCCAGCAGCCCAAACCCCTACGAGCAGTACTTC
j_call: TRBJ2-7
v_call: TRBV13
clone_size: NA
d_call: NA

cdr3_aa: CASRQQGGADTQYF
cdr3_nt: TGTGCCAGCAGACAGCAGGGAGGGGCGGATACGCAGTATTTT
j_call: TRBJ2-3
v_call: TRBV7-9
clone_size: few
d_call: TRBD2

cdr3_aa: CASSGGLAGVGETQYF
cdr3_nt: TGTGCCAGCAGCGGAGGACTAGCGGGAGTGGGAGAGACCCAGTACTTC
j_call: TRBJ2-5
v_call: TRBV7-9
clone_size: many
d_call: TRBD2

cdr3_aa: CASSLEPRAGASYEQYF
cdr3_nt: TGCGCCAGCAGCTTAGAACCACGGGCAGGGGCCTCCTACGAGCAGTACTTC
j_call: TRBJ2-7
v_call: TRBV5-1
clone_size: NA
d_call: NA

cdr3_aa: CSARESGPKNIQYF
cdr3_nt: TGCAGTGCTAGAGAGTCAGGGCCCAAAAACATTCAGTACTTC
j_call: TRBJ2-4
v_call: TRBV20-1
clone_size: few
d_call: NA

cdr3_aa: CASSLSTQRGNEQFF
cdr3_nt: TGTGCCAGCAGCTTGTCAACCCAGCGGGGGAATGAGCAGTTCTTC
j_call: TRBJ2-1
v_call: TRBV7-2
clone_size: NA
d_call: TRBD2

cdr3_aa: CASSQERPGAGANVLTF
cdr3_nt: TGCGCCAGCAGCCAAGAAAGGCCAGGGGCCGGGGCCAACGTCCTGACTTTC
j_call: TRBJ2-6
v_call: TRBV4-3
clone_size: few
d_call: NA

cdr3_aa: CASSTQDRGQPQHF
cdr3_nt: TGTGCCAGCAGTACCCAAGACAGGGGTCAGCCCCAGCATTTT
j_call: TRBJ1-5
v_call: TRBV28
clone_size: NA
d_call: TRBD1

cdr3_aa: CASSLGGEWSYEQYF
cdr3_nt: TGCGCCAGCAGCTTGGGGGGGGAGTGGTCCTACGAGCAGTACTTC
j_call: TRBJ2-7
v_call: TRBV5-1
clone_size: NA
d_call: NA

cdr3_aa: CSARLLAGVGHEQYF
cdr3_nt: TGCAGTGCCCGACTTCTAGCGGGAGTTGGCCACGAGCAGTACTTC
j_call: TRBJ2-7
v_call: TRBV20-1
clone_size: NA
d_call: TRBD2

cdr3_aa: CASSQEVREEGGYTF
cdr3_nt: TGCGCCAGCAGCCAAGAAGTGCGGGAAGAGGGTGGCTACACCTTC
j_call: TRBJ1-2
v_call: TRBV4-3
clone_size: NA
d_call: NA

cdr3_aa: CSVEGAGWNEQFF
cdr3_nt: TGCAGCGTCGAAGGGGCAGGGTGGAATGAGCAGTTCTTC
j_call: TRBJ2-1
v_call: TRBV29-1
clone_size: NA
d_call: NA

cdr3_aa: CATSTLTALGSEQYF
cdr3_nt: TGTGCCACCAGCACCCTGACGGCCTTGGGGAGCGAGCAGTACTTC
j_call: TRBJ2-7
v_call: TRBV15
clone_size: NA
d_call: NA

cdr3_aa: CASSQRFPLIESSEQYF
cdr3_nt: TGTGCCAGCAGCCAAAGATTCCCGTTAATCGAGAGCTCCGAGCAGTACTTC
j_call: TRBJ2-7
v_call: TRBV7-8
clone_size: once
d_call: NA

cdr3_aa: CSGLSWSGANVLTF
cdr3_nt: TGCAGTGGGCTGTCTTGGTCTGGGGCCAACGTCCTGACTTTC
j_call: TRBJ2-6
v_call: TRBV20-1
clone_size: NA
d_call: NA

cdr3_aa: CASSQGGSLSSYNEQFF
cdr3_nt: TGCGCCAGCAGCCAAGGGGGGTCGCTGAGCTCCTACAATGAGCAGTTCTTC
j_call: TRBJ2-1
v_call: TRBV4-3
clone_size: few
d_call: NA

cdr3_aa: CASSRTGTETQYF
cdr3_nt: TGCGCCAGCAGCCGGACAGGGACAGAGACCCAGTACTTC
j_call: TRBJ2-5
v_call: TRBV5-1
clone_size: NA
d_call: TRBD1

cdr3_aa: CSVEQEAYEQYF
cdr3_nt: TGCAGCGTTGAACAGGAAGCCTACGAGCAGTACTTC
j_call: TRBJ2-7
v_call: TRBV29-1
clone_size: NA
d_call: NA

cdr3_aa: CSARDLERGYEQYF
cdr3_nt: TGCAGTGCTAGAGATCTCGAGAGGGGATACGAGCAGTACTTC
j_call: TRBJ2-7
v_call: TRBV20-1
clone_size: few
d_call: NA

cdr3_aa: CASSLEGRATDTQYF
cdr3_nt: TGCGCCAGCAGCTTGGAAGGCCGAGCCACAGATACGCAGTATTTT
j_call: TRBJ2-3
v_call: TRBV5-1
clone_size: few
d_call: NA